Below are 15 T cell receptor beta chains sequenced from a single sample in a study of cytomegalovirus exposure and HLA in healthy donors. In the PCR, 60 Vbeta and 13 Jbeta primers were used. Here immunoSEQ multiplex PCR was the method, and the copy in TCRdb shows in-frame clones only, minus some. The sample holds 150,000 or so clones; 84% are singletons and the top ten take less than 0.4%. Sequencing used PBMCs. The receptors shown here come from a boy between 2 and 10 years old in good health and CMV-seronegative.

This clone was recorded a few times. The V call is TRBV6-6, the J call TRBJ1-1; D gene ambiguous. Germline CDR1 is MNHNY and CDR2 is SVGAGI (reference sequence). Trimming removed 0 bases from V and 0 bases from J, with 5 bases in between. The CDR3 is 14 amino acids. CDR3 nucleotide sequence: TGTGCCAGCAGTTACTCGACTGTGAACACTGAAGCTTTCTTT. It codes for CASSYSTVNTEAFF.

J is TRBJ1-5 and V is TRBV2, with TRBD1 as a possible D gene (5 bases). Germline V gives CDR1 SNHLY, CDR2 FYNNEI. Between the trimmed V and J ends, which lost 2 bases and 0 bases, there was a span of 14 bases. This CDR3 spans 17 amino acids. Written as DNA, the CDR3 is TGTGCCAGCAGTGAACAGGGTGGCGGATATAGCAATCAGCCCCAGCATTTT. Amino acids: CASSEQGGGYSNQPQHF.

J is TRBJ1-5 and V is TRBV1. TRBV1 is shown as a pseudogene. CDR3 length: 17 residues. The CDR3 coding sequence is TGCACCAGCAGCCAAGTACACCCCTGCGGAAAATATCAGCCCCAGCATTTT. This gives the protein CTSSQVHPCGKYQPQHF.

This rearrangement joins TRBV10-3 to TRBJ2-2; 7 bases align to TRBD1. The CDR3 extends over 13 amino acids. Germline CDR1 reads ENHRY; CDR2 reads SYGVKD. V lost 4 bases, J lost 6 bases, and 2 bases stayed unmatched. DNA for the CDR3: TGTGCCATCAGTGGACAGGGACCCGGGGAGCTGTTTTTT. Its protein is CAISGQGPGELFF.

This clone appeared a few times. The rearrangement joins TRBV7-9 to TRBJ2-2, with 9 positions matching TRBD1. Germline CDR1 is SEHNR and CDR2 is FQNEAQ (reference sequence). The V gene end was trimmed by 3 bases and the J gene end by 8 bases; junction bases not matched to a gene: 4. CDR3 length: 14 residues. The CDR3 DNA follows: TGTGCCAGCAGCTTGCAACAGGGGGCGGGGGAGCTGTTTTTT. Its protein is CASSLQQGAGELFF.

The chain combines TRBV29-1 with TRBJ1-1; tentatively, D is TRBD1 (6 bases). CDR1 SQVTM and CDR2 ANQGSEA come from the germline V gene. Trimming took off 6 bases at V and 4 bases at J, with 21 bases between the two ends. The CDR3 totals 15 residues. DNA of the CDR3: TGCAGCGTGCCGCTTCGAGGGGGAGTTGGCACTGAAGCTTTCTTT. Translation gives CSVPLRGGVGTEAFF.

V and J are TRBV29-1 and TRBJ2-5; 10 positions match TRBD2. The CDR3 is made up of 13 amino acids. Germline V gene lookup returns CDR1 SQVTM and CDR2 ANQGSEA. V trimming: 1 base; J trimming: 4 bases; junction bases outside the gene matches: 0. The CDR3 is CSVEVAGGETQYF. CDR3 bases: TGCAGCGTTGAAGTAGCGGGAGGAGAGACCCAGTACTTC.

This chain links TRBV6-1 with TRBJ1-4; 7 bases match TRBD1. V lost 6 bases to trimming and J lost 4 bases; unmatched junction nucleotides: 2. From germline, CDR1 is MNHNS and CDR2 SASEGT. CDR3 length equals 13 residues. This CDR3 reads CASRGTVNEKLFF. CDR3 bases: TGTGCCAGCAGAGGGACAGTTAATGAAAAACTGTTTTTT.

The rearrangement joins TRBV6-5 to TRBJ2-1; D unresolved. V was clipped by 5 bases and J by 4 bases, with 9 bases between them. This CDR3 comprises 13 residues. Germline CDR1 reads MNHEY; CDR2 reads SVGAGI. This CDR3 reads CASSRLGYNEQFF. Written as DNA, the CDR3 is TGTGCCAGCAGTCGACTCGGATACAATGAGCAGTTCTTC.

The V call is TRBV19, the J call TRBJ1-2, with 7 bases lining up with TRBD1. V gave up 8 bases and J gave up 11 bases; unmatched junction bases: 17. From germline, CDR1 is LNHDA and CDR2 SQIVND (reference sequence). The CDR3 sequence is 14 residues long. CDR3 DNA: TGTGCCAGTGGATGGACCGGGGACAGAGCCGCATACACCTTC. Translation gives CASGWTGDRAAYTF. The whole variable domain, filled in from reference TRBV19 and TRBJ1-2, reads DGGITQSPKYLFRKEGQNVTLSCEQNLNHDAMYWYRQDPGQGLRLIYYSQIVNDFQKGDIAEGYSVSREKKESFPLTVTSAQKNPTAFYLCASGWTGDRAAYTFGSGTRLTVV.

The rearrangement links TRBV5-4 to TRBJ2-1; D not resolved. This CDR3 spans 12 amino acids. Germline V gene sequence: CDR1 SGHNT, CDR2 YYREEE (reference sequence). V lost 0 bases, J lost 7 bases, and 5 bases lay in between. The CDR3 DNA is TGTGCCAGCAGCTTGGGAGAGAATGAGCAGTTCTTC. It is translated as CASSLGENEQFF. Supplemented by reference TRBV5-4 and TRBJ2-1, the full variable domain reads ETGVTQSPTHLIKTRGQQVTLRCSSQSGHNTVSWYQQALGQGPQFIFQYYREEENGRGNFPPRFSGLQFPNYSSELNVNALELDDSALYLCASSLGENEQFFGPGTRLTVL.

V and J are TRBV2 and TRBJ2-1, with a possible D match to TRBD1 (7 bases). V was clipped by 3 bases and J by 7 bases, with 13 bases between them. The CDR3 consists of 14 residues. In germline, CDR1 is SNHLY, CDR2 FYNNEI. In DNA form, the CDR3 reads TGTGCCAGCAGTGATTCAGGGGGGAAAAATGAGCAGTTCTTC. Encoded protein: CASSDSGGKNEQFF.

The CDR3 DNA follows: TGTGCCAGCAGCTTAGTGCTAGCGGGGCCTAACAATGAGCAGTTCTTC. This gives the protein CASSLVLAGPNNEQFF. The chain carries TRBV7-3 and TRBJ2-1; the match to TRBD2 covers 9 bases. This CDR3 comprises 16 residues. Per germline, CDR1 SGHTA and CDR2 FQGTGA. With 2 bases clipped from V and 5 bases from J, the junction kept 7 bases outside the gene matches.

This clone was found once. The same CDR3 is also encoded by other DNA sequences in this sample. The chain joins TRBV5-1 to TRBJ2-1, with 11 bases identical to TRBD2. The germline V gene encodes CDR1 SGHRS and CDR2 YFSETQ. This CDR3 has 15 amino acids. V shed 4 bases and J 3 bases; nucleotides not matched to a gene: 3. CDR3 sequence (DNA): TGCGCCAGCAGCCCCGGGACTAGCGGCTACAATGAGCAGTTCTTC. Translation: CASSPGTSGYNEQFF.

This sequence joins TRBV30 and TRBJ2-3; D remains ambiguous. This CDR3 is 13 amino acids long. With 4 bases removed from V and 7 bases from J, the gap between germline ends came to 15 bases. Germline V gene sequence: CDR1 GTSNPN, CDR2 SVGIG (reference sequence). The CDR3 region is CAWNPIRRNTQYF. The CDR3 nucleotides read TGTGCCTGGAACCCTATTCGGAGAAATACGCAGTATTTT.